The source of this T cell receptor beta chain is a study of T cells in Graves' hyperthyroidism and ophthalmopathy. RNA transcripts gave rise to amplified TCR beta CDR3 regions. Initially, a first-round RT-PCR of the TCR CDR3 employed the HTBI primer set. MiXCR, applied by TCRdb to the multiplex PCR reads, yields one record per CDR3 protein. The sample consists of around 450,000 distinct CDR3 sequences, around a sixth of them appearing once. This receptor was identified in a woman in her late teens or twenties with Graves' hyperthyroidism. Input material: blood.

CDR3 DNA: TGTGCCATCAGCTCCTTAGGTACAGATACGCAGTATTTT. Amino acids: CAISSLGTDTQYF. The rearrangement links TRBV10-3 to TRBJ2-3; D not certain. This CDR3 has 13 residues. CDR1 is ENHRY, CDR2 SYGVKD, per germline. V lost 6 bases, J lost 3 bases, and 10 bases lay in between.